The clone carrying this TCR beta chain appeared a few times. The target antigen is unknown. The data were obtained in a study of early T cells in non-severe SARS-CoV-2 infection. About the study: Unsorted whole blood bulk RNA was sequenced, with unpaired chains. Regarding the study as a whole: VDJdb-based annotation leaned toward anti-spike CD8 responses and missed private and CD4 specificities.

As part of library construction, unique molecular identifiers were attached to individual cDNA molecules. TCRdb reprocessed the 5' RACE reads with MiXCR, giving one entry per CDR3 protein. The sample holds around 55,000 distinct CDR3 sequences, 9.5% to 15% seen once. Sequencing was carried out using whole blood. This TCR was sampled from an adult who was a healthcare worker with PCR-confirmed SARS-CoV-2 infection or an uninfected control (not recorded which).

The CDR3 reads CSARDPQINQPQHF. DNA of the CDR3: TGCAGTGCTAGAGATCCCCAGATAAATCAGCCCCAGCATTTT. The chain recombines TRBV20-1 with TRBJ1-5; D unresolved. The CDR3 spans 14 residues. The germline gives CDR1 DFQATT, CDR2 SNEGSKA (reference sequence). Trimming left V 0 bases short and J 4 bases short, with 10 bases between.